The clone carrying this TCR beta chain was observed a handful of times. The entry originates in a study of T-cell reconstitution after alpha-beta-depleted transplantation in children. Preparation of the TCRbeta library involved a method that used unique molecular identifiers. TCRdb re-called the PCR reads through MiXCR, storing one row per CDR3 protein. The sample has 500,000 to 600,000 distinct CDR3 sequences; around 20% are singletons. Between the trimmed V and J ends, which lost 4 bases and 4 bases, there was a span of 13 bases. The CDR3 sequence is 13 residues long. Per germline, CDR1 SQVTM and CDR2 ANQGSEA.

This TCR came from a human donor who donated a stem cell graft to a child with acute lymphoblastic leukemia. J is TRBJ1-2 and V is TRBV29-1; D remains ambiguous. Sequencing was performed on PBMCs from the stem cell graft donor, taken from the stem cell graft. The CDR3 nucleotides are TGCAGCGTTGCGATGGGATTCGGCTATGGCTACACCTTC. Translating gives CSVAMGFGYGYTF.